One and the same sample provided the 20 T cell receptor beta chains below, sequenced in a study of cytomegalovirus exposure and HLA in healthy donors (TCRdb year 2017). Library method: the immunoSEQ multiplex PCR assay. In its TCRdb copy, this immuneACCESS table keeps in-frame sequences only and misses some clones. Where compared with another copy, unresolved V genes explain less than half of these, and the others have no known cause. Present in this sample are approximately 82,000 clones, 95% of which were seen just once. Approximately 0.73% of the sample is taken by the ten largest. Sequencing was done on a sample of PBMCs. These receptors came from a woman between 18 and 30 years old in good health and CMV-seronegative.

CDR3 sequence (DNA): TGCGCCAGCAGCCCCGGACTAGAAAACATTCAGTACTTC. This translates into CASSPGLENIQYF. The gene calls are TRBV5-1 and TRBJ2-4; TRBD2 matches at 7 bases. The V segment lost 4 bases and the J segment 5 bases; nucleotides outside the gene matches: 3. The CDR3 covers 13 residues. In germline, CDR1 is SGHRS, CDR2 YFSETQ.

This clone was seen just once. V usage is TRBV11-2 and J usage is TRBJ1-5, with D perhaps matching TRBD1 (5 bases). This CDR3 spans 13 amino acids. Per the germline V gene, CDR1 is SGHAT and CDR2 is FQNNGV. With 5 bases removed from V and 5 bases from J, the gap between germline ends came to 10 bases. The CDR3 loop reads CASSARVDQPQHF. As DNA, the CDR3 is TGTGCCAGCAGCGCCAGGGTCGATCAGCCCCAGCATTTT.

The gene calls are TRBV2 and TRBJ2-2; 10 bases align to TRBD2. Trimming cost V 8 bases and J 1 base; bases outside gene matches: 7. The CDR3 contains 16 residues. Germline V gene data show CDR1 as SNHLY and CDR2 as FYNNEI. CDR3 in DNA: TGTGCCAGCTCATCTCGACTAGCGGGGAACACCGGGGAGCTGTTTTTT. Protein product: CASSSRLAGNTGELFF.

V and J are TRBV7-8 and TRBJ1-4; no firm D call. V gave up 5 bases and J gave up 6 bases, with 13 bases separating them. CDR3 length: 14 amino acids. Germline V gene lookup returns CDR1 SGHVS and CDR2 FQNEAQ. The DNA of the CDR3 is TGTGCCAGCAGCCCGCGTTGGTTAGATGAAAAACTGTTTTTT. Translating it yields CASSPRWLDEKLFF.

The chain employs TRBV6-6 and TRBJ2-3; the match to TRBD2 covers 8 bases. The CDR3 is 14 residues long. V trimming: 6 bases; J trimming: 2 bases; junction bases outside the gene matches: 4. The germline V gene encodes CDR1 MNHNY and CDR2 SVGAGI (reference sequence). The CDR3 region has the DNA TGTGCCAGCAGCCTTAGCGGGAACACAGATACGCAGTATTTT. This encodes CASSLSGNTDTQYF.

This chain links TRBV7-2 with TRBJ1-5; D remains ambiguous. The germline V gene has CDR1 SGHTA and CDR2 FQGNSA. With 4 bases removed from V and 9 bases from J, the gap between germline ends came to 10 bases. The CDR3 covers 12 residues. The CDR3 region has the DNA TGTGCCAGCAGCTATATAATCGGGCCCCAGCATTTT. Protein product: CASSYIIGPQHF.

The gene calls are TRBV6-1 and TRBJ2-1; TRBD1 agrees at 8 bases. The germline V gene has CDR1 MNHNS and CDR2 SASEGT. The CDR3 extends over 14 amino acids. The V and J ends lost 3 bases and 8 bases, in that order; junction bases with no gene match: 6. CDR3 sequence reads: CASSERGQADEQFF. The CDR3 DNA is TGTGCCAGCAGTGAGAGGGGACAGGCGGATGAGCAGTTCTTC.

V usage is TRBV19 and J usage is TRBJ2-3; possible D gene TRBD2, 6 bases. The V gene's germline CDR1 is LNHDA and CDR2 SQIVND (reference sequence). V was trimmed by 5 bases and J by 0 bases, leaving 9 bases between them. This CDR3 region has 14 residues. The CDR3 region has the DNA TGTGCCAGTAGTGCGGGACGGAGCACAGATACGCAGTATTTT. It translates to CASSAGRSTDTQYF.

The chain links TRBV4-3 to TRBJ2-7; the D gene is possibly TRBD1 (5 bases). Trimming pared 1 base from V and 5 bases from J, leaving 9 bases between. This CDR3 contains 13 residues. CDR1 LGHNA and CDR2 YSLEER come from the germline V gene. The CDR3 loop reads CASSQVQGDEQYF. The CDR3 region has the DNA TGCGCCAGCAGCCAAGTGCAAGGGGACGAGCAGTACTTC.

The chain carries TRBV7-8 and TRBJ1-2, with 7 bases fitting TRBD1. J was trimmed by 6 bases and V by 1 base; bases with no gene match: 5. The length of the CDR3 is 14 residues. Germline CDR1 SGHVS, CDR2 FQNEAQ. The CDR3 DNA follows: TGTGCCAGCAGCTTAGTACAGGGGAGAGATGGCTACACCTTC. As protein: CASSLVQGRDGYTF.

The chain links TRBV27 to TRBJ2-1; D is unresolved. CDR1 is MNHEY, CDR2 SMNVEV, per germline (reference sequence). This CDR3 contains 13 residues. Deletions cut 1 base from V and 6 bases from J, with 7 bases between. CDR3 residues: CASSLFPSNEQFF. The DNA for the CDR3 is TGTGCCAGCAGTTTATTTCCCAGCAATGAGCAGTTCTTC.

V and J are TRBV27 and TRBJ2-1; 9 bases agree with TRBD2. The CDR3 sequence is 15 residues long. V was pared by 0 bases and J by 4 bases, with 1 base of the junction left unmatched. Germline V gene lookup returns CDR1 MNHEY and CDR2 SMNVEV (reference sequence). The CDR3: CASSLSSGGYNEQFF. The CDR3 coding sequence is TGTGCCAGCAGTTTATCGAGCGGGGGGTACAATGAGCAGTTCTTC.

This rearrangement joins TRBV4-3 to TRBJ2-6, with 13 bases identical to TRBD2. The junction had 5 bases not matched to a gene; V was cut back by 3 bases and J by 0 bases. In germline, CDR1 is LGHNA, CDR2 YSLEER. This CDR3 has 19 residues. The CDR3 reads CASSHAGLAGSSGANVLTF. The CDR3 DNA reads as TGCGCCAGCAGCCACGCGGGACTAGCGGGGAGCTCTGGGGCCAACGTCCTGACTTTC.

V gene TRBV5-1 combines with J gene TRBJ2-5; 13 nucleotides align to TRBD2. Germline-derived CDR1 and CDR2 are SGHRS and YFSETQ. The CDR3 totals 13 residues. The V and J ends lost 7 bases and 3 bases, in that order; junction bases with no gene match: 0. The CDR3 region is CASGLAGEETQYF. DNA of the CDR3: TGCGCCAGCGGACTAGCGGGGGAAGAGACCCAGTACTTC.

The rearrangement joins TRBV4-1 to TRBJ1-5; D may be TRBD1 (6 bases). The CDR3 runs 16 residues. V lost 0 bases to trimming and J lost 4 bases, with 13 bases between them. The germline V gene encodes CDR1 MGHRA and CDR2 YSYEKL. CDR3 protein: CASSQDGGGPNQPQHF. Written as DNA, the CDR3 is TGCGCCAGCAGCCAAGATGGGGGGGGGCCTAATCAGCCCCAGCATTTT.

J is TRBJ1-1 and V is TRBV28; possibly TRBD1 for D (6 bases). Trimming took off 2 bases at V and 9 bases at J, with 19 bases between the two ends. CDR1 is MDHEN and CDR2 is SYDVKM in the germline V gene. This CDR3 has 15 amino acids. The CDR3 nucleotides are TGTGCCAGCAGTTTAACCCGCGCGGGGGCCCTTAAAGCTTTCTTT. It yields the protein CASSLTRAGALKAFF. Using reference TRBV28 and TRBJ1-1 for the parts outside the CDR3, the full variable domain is DVKVTQSSRYLVKRTGEKVFLECVQDMDHENMFWYRQDPGLGLRLIYFSYDVKMKEKGDIPEGYSVSREKKERFSLILESASTNQTSMYLCASSLTRAGALKAFFGQGTRLTVV.

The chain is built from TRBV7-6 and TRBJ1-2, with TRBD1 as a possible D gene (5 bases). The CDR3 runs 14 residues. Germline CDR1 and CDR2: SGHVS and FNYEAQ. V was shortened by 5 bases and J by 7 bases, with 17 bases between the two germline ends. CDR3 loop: CASSPHLDRPGYTF. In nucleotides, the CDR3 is TGTGCCAGCAGCCCCCACCTCGACAGACCTGGCTACACCTTC.

This CDR3 reads CASSIRGGTSHIQYF. The CDR3 nucleotides read TGTGCCAGTAGTATAAGGGGTGGGACAAGCCACATTCAGTACTTC. J is TRBJ2-4 and V is TRBV19; tentatively, D is TRBD1 (6 bases). In germline, CDR1 is LNHDA, CDR2 SQIVND (reference sequence). The V gene lost 2 bases and the J gene lost 8 bases, with 16 bases spanning the gap. CDR3 length: 15 residues.

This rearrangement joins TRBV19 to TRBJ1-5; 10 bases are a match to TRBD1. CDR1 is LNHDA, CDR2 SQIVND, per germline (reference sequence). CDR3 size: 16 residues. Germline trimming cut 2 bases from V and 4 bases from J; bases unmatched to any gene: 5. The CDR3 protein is CASSIMGQGINQPQHF. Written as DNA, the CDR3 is TGTGCCAGTAGTATAATGGGACAGGGGATTAATCAGCCCCAGCATTTT.

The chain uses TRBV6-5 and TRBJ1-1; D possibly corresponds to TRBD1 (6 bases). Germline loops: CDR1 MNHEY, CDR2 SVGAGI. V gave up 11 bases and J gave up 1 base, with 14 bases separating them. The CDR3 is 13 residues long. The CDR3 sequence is CAAQGQTNTEAFF. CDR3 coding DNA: TGTGCCGCCCAGGGACAAACGAACACTGAAGCTTTCTTT.